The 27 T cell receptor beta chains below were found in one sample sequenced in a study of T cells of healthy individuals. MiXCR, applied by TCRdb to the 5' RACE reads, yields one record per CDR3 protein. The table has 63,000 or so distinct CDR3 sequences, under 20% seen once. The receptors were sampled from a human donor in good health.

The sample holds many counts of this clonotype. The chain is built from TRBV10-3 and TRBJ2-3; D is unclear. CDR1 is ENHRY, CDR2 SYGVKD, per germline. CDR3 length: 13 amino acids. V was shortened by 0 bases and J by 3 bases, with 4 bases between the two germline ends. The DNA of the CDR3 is TGTGCCATCAGTGAGTCAACGACAGATACGCAGTATTTT. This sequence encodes CAISESTTDTQYF.

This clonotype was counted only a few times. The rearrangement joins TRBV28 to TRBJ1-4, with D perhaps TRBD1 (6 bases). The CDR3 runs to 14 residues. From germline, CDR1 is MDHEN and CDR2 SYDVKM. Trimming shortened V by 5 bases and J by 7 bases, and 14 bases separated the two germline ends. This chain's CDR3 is CASSGGRGGEKLFF. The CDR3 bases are TGTGCCAGCAGTGGGGGCAGGGGAGGTGAAAAACTGTTTTTT.

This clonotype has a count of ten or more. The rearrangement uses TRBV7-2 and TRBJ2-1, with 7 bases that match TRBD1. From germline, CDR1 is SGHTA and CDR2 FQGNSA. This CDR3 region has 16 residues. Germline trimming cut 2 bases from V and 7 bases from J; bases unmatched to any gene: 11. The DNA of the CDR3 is TGTGCCAGCAGCTTAAACGACAGGGCGGGTTTGAATGAGCAGTTCTTC. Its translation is CASSLNDRAGLNEQFF.

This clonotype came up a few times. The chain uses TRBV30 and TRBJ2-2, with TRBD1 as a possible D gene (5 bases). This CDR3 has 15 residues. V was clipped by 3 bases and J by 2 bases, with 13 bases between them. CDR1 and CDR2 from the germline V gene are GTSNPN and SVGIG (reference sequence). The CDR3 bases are TGTGCCTGGAGCTTCGGACACCTCAACACCGGGGAGCTGTTTTTT. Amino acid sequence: CAWSFGHLNTGELFF.

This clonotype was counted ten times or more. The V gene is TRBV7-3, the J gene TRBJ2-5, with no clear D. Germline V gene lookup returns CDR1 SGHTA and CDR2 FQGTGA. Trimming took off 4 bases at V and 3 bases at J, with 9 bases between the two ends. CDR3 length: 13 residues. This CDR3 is CASSSTEEETQYF. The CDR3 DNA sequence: TGTGCCAGCAGCTCGACCGAAGAAGAGACCCAGTACTTC.

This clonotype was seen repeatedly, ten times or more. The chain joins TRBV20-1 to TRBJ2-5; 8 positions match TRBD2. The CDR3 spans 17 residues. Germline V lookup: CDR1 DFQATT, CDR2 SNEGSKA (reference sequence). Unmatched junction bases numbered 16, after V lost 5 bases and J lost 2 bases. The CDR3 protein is CSASIVRAGEGQETQYF. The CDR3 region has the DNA TGCAGTGCTTCTATTGTTCGAGCGGGAGAAGGGCAAGAGACCCAGTACTTC.

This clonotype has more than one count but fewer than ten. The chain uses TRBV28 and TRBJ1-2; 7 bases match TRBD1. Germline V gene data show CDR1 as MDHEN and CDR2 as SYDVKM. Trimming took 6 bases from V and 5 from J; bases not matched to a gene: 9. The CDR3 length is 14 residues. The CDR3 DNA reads TGTGCCAGCAGCACCACCGGGACAGCTTATGGCTACACCTTC. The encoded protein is CASSTTGTAYGYTF.

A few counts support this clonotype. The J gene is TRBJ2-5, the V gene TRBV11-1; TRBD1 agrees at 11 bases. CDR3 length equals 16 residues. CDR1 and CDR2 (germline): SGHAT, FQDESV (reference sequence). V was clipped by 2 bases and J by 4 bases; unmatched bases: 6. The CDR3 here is CASSLQLDRGRETQYF. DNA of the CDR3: TGTGCCAGCAGCTTACAATTGGACAGGGGGCGAGAGACCCAGTACTTC. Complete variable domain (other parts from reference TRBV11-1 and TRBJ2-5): EAEVAQSPRYKITEKSQAVAFWCDPISGHATLYWYRQILGQGPELLVQFQDESVVDDSQLPKDRFSAERLKGVDSTLKIQPAELGDSAMYLCASSLQLDRGRETQYFGPGTRLLVL.

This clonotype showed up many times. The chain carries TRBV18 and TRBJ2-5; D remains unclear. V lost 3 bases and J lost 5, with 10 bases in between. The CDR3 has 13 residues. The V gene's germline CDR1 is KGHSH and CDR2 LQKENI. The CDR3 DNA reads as TGTGCCAGCTCACCCGAAGCGAGGGAGACCCAGTACTTC. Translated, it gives CASSPEARETQYF. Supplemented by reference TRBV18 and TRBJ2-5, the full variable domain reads NAGVMQNPRHLVRRRGQEARLRCSPMKGHSHVYWYRQLPEEGLKFMVYLQKENIIDESGMPKERFSAEFPKEGPSILRIQQVVRGDSAAYFCASSPEARETQYFGPGTRLLVL.

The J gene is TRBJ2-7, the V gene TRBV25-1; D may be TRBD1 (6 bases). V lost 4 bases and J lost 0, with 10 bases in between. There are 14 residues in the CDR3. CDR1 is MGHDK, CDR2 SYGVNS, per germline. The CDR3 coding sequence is TGTGCCAGCAGTGTCGCAGGGGTCTCCTACGAGCAGTACTTC. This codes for CASSVAGVSYEQYF.

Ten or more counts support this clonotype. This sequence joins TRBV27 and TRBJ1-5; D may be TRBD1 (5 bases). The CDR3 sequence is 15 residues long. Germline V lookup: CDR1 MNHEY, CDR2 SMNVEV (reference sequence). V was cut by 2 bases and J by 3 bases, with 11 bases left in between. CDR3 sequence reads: CASSLRGAFNQPQHF. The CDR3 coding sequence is TGTGCCAGCAGTTTACGCGGGGCCTTCAATCAGCCCCAGCATTTT.

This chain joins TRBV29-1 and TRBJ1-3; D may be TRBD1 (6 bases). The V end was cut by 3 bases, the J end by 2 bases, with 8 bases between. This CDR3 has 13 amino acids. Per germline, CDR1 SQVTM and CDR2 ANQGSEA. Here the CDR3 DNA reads TGCAGCGTTGAGGACAGCACTGGAAACACCATATATTTT. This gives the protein CSVEDSTGNTIYF.

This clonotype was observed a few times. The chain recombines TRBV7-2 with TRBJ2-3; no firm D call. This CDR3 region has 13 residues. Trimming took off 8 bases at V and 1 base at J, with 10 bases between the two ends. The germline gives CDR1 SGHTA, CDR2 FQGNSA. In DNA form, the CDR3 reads TGTGCCAGCCCTGTATCGGGCACAGATACGCAGTATTTT. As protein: CASPVSGTDTQYF.

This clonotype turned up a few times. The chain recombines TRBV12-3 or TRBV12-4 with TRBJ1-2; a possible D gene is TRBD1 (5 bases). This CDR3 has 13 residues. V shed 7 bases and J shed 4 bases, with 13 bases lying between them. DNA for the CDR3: TGTGCCAGCACCCAGGACAAATTCTATGGCTACACCTTC. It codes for CASTQDKFYGYTF.

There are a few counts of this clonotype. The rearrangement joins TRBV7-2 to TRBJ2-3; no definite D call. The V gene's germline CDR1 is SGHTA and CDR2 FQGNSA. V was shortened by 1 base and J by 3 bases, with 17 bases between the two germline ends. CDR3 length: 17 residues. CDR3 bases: TGTGCCAGCAGCTTAGATTGGACGGTTGTGGGTACAGATACGCAGTATTTT. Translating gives CASSLDWTVVGTDTQYF.

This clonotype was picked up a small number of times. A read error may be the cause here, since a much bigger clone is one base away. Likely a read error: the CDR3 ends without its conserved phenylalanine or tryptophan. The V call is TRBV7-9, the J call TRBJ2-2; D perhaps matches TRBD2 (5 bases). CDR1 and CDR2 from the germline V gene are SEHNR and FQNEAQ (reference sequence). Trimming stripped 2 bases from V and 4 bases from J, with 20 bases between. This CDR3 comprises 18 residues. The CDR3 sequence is CASSLLFGRGSITGELFS. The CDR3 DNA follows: TGTGCCAGCAGCTTATTATTCGGACGTGGGAGTATCACCGGGGAGCTGTTTTCT.

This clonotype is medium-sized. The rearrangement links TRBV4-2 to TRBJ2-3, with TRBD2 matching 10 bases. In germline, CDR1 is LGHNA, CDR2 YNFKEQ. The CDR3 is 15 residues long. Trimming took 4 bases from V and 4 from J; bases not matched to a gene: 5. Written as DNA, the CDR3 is TGTGCCAGCAGCCCTCAGCGGGAGGGCCCAGATACGCAGTATTTT. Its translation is CASSPQREGPDTQYF.

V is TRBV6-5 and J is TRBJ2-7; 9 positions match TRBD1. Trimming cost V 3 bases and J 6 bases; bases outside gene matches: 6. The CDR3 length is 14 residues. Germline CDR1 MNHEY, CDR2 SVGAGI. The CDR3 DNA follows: TGTGCCAGCAGTTATTCGGGACAGGGCCCCGAGCAGTACTTC. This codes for CASSYSGQGPEQYF.

CDR3 sequence (DNA): TGTGCCAGCAGCGTCGAGGCGGGAGGATCAGATACGCAGTATTTT. It codes for CASSVEAGGSDTQYF. The chain has TRBV9 and TRBJ2-3, with TRBD2 matching over 8 bases. Germline V lookup: CDR1 SGDLS, CDR2 YYNGEE. The CDR3 extends over 15 amino acids. J was trimmed by 4 bases and V by 2 bases; bases with no gene match: 6.

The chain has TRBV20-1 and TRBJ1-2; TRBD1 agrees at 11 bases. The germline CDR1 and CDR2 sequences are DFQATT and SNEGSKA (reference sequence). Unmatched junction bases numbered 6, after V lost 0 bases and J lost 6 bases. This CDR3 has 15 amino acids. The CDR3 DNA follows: TGCAGTGCTAGAGAAGGGACAGGGGGATGGGATGGCTACACCTTC. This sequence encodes CSAREGTGGWDGYTF.

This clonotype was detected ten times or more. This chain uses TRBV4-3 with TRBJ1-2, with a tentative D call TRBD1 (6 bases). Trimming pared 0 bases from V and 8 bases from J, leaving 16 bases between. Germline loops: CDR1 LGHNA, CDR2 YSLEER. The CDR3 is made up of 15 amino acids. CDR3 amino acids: CASSQDPTGYQGYTF. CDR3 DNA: TGCGCCAGCAGCCAAGATCCGACAGGCTATCAGGGCTACACCTTC.

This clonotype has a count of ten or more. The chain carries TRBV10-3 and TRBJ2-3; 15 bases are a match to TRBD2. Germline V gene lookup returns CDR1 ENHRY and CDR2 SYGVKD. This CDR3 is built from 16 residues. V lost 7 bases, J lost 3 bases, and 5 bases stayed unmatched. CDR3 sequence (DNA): TGTGCCATCACCCCCGGGACTAGCGGGAGGACAGATACGCAGTATTTT. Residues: CAITPGTSGRTDTQYF.

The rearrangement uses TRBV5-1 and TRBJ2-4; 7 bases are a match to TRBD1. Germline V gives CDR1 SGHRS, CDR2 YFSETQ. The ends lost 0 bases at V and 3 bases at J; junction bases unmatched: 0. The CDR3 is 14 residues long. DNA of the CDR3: TGCGCCAGCAGCTTGGACAGGGGCAAAAACATTCAGTACTTC. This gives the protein CASSLDRGKNIQYF.

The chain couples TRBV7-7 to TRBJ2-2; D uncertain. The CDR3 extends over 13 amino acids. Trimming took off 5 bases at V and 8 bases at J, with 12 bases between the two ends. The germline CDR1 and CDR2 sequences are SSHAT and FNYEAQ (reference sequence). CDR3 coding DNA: TGTGCCAGCAGCCCCTCACCTACGGGGGAGCTGTTTTTT. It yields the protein CASSPSPTGELFF.

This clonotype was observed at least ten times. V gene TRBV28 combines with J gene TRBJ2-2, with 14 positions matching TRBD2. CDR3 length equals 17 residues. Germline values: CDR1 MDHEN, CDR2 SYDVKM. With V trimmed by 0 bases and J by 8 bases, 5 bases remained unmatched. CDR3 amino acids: CASSLWRLAGGPGELFF. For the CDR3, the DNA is TGTGCCAGCAGTTTATGGCGACTAGCGGGGGGGCCTGGGGAGCTGTTTTTT.

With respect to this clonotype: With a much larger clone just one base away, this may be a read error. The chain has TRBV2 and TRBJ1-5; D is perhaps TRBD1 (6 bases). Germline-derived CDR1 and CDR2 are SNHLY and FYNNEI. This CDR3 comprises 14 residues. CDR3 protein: CASTQQGGGQPQNF. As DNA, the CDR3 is TGTGCCAGCACCCAACAGGGAGGAGGACAGCCCCAGAATTTT.

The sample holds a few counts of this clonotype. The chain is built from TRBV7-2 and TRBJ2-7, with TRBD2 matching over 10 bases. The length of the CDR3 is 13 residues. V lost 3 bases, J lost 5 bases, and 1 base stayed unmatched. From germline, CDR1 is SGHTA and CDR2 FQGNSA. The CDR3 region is CASSLGLAHEQYF. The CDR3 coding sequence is TGTGCCAGCAGCTTGGGACTAGCGCACGAGCAGTACTTC.